A selection of T cell receptor beta chains follows, all from one sample in a study of T cell responses to AZD1222 COVID-19 vaccine. Sequenced by immunoSEQ multiplex PCR; TCRdb stores in-frame clones only, minus some. The sample lists roughly 180,000 clones, roughly nine tenths occurring once. The sample consisted of peripheral blood, taken 28 days after the second AZD1222 dose. The receptors derive from an adult who received the AZD1222 COVID-19 vaccine. Both conserved end residues are part of each CDR3. Fields, in order: J gene, V gene, CDR3 length, D gene, CDR3 protein. D genes are given only for firm matches.

>TRBJ2-4|TRBV14|15|NA
CASPDRPLAKNIQYF
>TRBJ1-3|TRBV5-6|14|NA
CASSLDRSGNTIYF
>TRBJ1-1|TRBV19|15|NA
CASNTLQGRDTEAFF
>TRBJ1-5|TRBV6-2/TRBV6-3|15|NA
CASSPGAEGNQPQHF
>TRBJ2-1|TRBV27|14|TRBD1
CASSPGTGGNEQFF
>TRBJ1-5|TRBV7-2|15|TRBD1
CASSPDPTGFQPQHF
>TRBJ1-5|TRBV7-2|13|NA
CASSPGSRQPQHF
>TRBJ1-6|TRBV7-9|14|TRBD1
CASSLDRGNSPLHF
>TRBJ2-1|TRBV7-2|17|TRBD2
CASSLGPGTSVYNEQFF
>TRBJ1-2|TRBV27|14|NA
CASSPRGSLYGYTF
>TRBJ2-7|TRBV7-2|14|NA
CASSFPDRPYEQYF
>TRBJ2-7|TRBV7-2|17|TRBD1
CASSLGGWGTGAYEQYF
>TRBJ1-4|TRBV27|13|NA
CASSLLGYEKLFF
>TRBJ1-1|TRBV11-2|13|TRBD1
CASSGTGDPEAFF
>TRBJ1-5|TRBV7-2|13|TRBD1
CASSLDRGQPQHF
>TRBJ2-3|TRBV13|12|NA
CASSPSTDTQYF
>TRBJ2-7|TRBV29-1|14|TRBD2
CSVELSGGSYEQYF
>TRBJ1-2|TRBV18|15|TRBD1
CASSPRQGLRGGYTF
>TRBJ1-3|TRBV7-8|16|NA
CASSPFGVSLRNTIYF
>TRBJ2-7|TRBV3-1/TRBV3-2|13|TRBD1
CASRGTGAYEQYF
>TRBJ1-2|TRBV7-5|13|NA
CARSFSGTYGYTF
>TRBJ1-2|TRBV7-2|14|NA
CASRSGEFHDGYTF
>TRBJ1-1|TRBV4-1|15|NA
CASSQVFPGFTEAFF
>TRBJ1-1|TRBV28|14|TRBD1
CASSFGGRQGEAFF
>TRBJ2-5|TRBV14|15|TRBD1
CASSPGTGGQETQYF
>TRBJ2-6|TRBV29-1|13|NA
CSVGSSGANVLTF
>TRBJ2-3|TRBV30|15|NA
CAWSLQAASTDTQYF
>TRBJ1-5|TRBV10-3|13|NA
CAISDNFNQPQHF
>TRBJ2-1|TRBV6-2/TRBV6-3|14|NA
CASSYEGVYNEQFF
>TRBJ1-6|TRBV30|13|NA
CAWRRQGNSPLHF
>TRBJ1-2|TRBV27|14|NA
CASSTAQGPYGYTF
>TRBJ1-2|TRBV6-4|15|NA
CASSDPDSFNYGYTF
>TRBJ2-3|TRBV7-2|14|NA
CASSLGSHTDTQYF
>TRBJ1-2|TRBV29-1|13|NA
CSVPGTLNYGYTF
>TRBJ2-2|TRBV12-5|17|TRBD2
CASGLALAGANTGELFF
>TRBJ1-2|TRBV12-3/TRBV12-4|12|NA
CASREQDYGYTF
>TRBJ1-1|TRBV19|13|NA
CASSIAENTEAFF
>TRBJ2-1|TRBV6-5|15|TRBD2
CASSYGGRAFNEQFF
>TRBJ1-1|TRBV5-6|15|NA
CASSLAAAEGTEAFF
>TRBJ1-6|TRBV7-9|15|TRBD1
CASSNPGQGHSPLHF
>TRBJ2-2|TRBV4-3|16|TRBD2
CASSLISGINTGELFF
>TRBJ1-1|TRBV3-1/TRBV3-2|12|NA
CASSQWGTEAFF
>TRBJ1-4|TRBV30|14|TRBD1
CAWSAGTGSEKLFF
>TRBJ2-7|TRBV19|12|TRBD1
CASTTTGGEQYF
>TRBJ1-2|TRBV2|16|TRBD1
CASSPTGVFSVYGYTF